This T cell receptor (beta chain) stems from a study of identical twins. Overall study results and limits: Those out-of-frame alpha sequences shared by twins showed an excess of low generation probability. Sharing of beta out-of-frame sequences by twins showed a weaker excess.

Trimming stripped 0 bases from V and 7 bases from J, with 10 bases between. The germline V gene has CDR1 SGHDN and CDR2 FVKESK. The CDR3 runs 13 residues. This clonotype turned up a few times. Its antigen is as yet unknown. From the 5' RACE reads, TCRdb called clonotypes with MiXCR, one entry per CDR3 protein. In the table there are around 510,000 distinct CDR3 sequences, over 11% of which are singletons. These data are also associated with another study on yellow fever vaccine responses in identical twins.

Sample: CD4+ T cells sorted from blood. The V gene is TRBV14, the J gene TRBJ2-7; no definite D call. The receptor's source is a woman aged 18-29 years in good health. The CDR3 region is CASSQDNKNEQYF. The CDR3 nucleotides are TGTGCCAGCAGCCAAGATAATAAGAATGAGCAGTACTTC.